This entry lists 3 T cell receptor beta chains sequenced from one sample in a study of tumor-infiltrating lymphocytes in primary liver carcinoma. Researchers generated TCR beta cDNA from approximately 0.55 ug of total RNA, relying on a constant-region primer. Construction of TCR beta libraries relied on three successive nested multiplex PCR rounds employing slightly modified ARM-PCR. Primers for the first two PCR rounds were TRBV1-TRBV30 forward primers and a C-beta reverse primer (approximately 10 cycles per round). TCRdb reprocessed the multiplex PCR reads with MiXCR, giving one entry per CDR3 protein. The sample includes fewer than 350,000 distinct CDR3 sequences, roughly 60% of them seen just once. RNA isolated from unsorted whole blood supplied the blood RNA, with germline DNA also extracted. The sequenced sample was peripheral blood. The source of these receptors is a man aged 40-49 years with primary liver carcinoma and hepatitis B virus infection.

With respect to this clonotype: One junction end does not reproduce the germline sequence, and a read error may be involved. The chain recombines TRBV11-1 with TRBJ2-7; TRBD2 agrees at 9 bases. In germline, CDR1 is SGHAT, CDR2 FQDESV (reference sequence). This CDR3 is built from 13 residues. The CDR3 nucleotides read TGTGTCAGCGGGGGGAAGCGATCCTACGACCAGTACTTC. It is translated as CVSGGKRSYDQYF.

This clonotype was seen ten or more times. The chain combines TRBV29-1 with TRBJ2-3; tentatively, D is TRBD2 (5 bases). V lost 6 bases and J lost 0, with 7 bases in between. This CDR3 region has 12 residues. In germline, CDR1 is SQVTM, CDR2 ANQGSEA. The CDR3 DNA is TGCAGCGTAGCGGAGAGCACAGATACGCAGTATTTT. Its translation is CSVAESTDTQYF.

CDR3 DNA: TGTGCCAGCAGCTCCTGGGGGCGGGGATCGGGGAACACTGAAGCTTTCTTT. Its translation is CASSSWGRGSGNTEAFF. The chain is built from TRBV7-9 and TRBJ1-1; TRBD1 might be the D (6 bases). CDR1 SEHNR and CDR2 FQNEAQ come from the germline V gene (reference sequence). The V end was cut by 4 bases, the J end by 1 base, with 19 bases between. CDR3 size: 17 residues. The full variable domain, with the rest looked up from reference TRBV7-9 and TRBJ1-1, is DTGVSQNPRHKITKRGQNVTFRCDPISEHNRLYWYRQTLGQGPEFLTYFQNEAQLEKSRLLSDRFSAERPKGSFSTLEIQRTEQGDSAMYLCASSSWGRGSGNTEAFFGQGTRLTVV.